This is a list of T cell receptor beta chains from one sample in a study of blood T cells in healthy people across ages. TCRdb ran MiXCR on the 5' RACE reads and lists one entry per CDR3 protein. The repertoire holds 500,000 to 550,000 distinct CDR3 sequences, with less than 25% as singletons. The same specimen was also included in a second study, on T cells of mothers and their children.

Sequenced: blood. These receptors were taken from a boy younger than 18 in good health. Both conserved end residues are part of each CDR3. The D gene is left open where the match is weak. Clone size is given for some rows only: seen once, a few or many times, or a class if the clone is expanded.

v_gene: TRBV5-1
j_gene: TRBJ2-1
abundance: few
d_gene: TRBD2
CDR3nt: TGCGCCAGCAGCTGGGGACTAGCGGGAGAAAATGAGCAGTTCTTC
CDR3aa: CASSWGLAGENEQFF

v_gene: TRBV7-2
j_gene: TRBJ2-7
abundance: NA
d_gene: TRBD2
CDR3nt: TGTGCCAGCAGCTTGACTAGCGGGAGACACGAGCAGTACTTC
CDR3aa: CASSLTSGRHEQYF

v_gene: TRBV7-2
j_gene: TRBJ2-7
abundance: few
d_gene: NA
CDR3nt: TGTGCCAGCAGCTTTAGAGGGGGGGACGGCGAGCAGTACTTC
CDR3aa: CASSFRGGDGEQYF

v_gene: TRBV12-3/TRBV12-4
j_gene: TRBJ1-1
abundance: few
d_gene: NA
CDR3nt: TGTGCCAGCAGTTACCCGCCTAGGGTGAACACTGAAGCTTTCTTT
CDR3aa: CASSYPPRVNTEAFF

v_gene: TRBV12-3/TRBV12-4
j_gene: TRBJ1-5
abundance: NA
d_gene: NA
CDR3nt: TGTGCCAGCAGTTTGCCGGGGGGTACCAATCAGCCCCAGCATTTT
CDR3aa: CASSLPGGTNQPQHF

v_gene: TRBV6-6
j_gene: TRBJ1-4
abundance: few
d_gene: NA
CDR3nt: TGTGCCAGCAGTTACGAGCGAGTGGAAGATGAAAAACTGTTTTTT
CDR3aa: CASSYERVEDEKLFF

v_gene: TRBV12-3/TRBV12-4
j_gene: TRBJ2-1
abundance: NA
d_gene: TRBD2
CDR3nt: TGTGCCAGCAGTCCCACTAGCGGGGGGGCCGGGGAGCAGTTCTTC
CDR3aa: CASSPTSGGAGEQFF

v_gene: TRBV30
j_gene: TRBJ2-6
abundance: few
d_gene: TRBD1
CDR3nt: TGTGCCTGGGAAACAGGGGGCTCTGGGGCCGACGTCCTGACTTTC
CDR3aa: CAWETGGSGADVLTF

v_gene: TRBV5-1
j_gene: TRBJ1-1
abundance: NA
d_gene: NA
CDR3nt: TGCGCCAGCAGCTGGCGGCAGGGGAACACTGAAGCTTTCTTT
CDR3aa: CASSWRQGNTEAFF

v_gene: TRBV7-9
j_gene: TRBJ1-2
abundance: once
d_gene: TRBD1
CDR3nt: TGTGCCAGCAGCTTGGGACAGTCACACGGCTACACCTTC
CDR3aa: CASSLGQSHGYTF

v_gene: TRBV11-1
j_gene: TRBJ2-3
abundance: NA
d_gene: TRBD1
CDR3nt: TGTGCCAGCAGGACTGATCAGGGGGCTACAGATACGCAGTATTTT
CDR3aa: CASRTDQGATDTQYF

v_gene: TRBV28
j_gene: TRBJ2-5
abundance: many
d_gene: NA
CDR3nt: TGTGCCAGCAGTTCCCCCCCCGAGACCCAGTACTTC
CDR3aa: CASSSPPETQYF

v_gene: TRBV11-2
j_gene: TRBJ1-4
abundance: NA
d_gene: TRBD1
CDR3nt: TGTGCCAGCAGCTTCGGGACAGGGGTTAAGGAAAAACTGTTTTTT
CDR3aa: CASSFGTGVKEKLFF

v_gene: TRBV7-9
j_gene: TRBJ2-5
abundance: NA
d_gene: NA
CDR3nt: TGTGCCAGCAGCTTAGGACTAGAGGAAGAGACCCAGTACTTC
CDR3aa: CASSLGLEEETQYF

v_gene: TRBV7-9
j_gene: TRBJ2-4
abundance: few
d_gene: TRBD1
CDR3nt: TGTGCCAGCAGCTCACAGGGGGTCAAAAACATTCAGTACTTC
CDR3aa: CASSSQGVKNIQYF

v_gene: TRBV20-1
j_gene: TRBJ2-2
abundance: NA
d_gene: NA
CDR3nt: TGCAGTGCTAGAGATCTTCGCAGGGTGGGCACCGGGGAGCTGTTTTTT
CDR3aa: CSARDLRRVGTGELFF

v_gene: TRBV20-1
j_gene: TRBJ1-1
abundance: few
d_gene: NA
CDR3nt: TGCAGTGCTAGAGTGACGGGTCTGGGCACTGAAGCTTTCTTT
CDR3aa: CSARVTGLGTEAFF

v_gene: TRBV20-1
j_gene: TRBJ2-7
abundance: NA
d_gene: NA
CDR3nt: TGCAGTGCTAGAGATGCGGGGACAGCCTACGAGCAGTACTTC
CDR3aa: CSARDAGTAYEQYF

v_gene: TRBV15
j_gene: TRBJ2-6
abundance: NA
d_gene: NA
CDR3nt: TGTGCCACCAGCGCGCAGAGCTCTGGGGCCAACGTCCTGACTTTC
CDR3aa: CATSAQSSGANVLTF

v_gene: TRBV20-1
j_gene: TRBJ2-1
abundance: few
d_gene: NA
CDR3nt: TGCAGTGCTAGCGGGGGGCGGTTCAATGAGCAGTTCTTC
CDR3aa: CSASGGRFNEQFF

v_gene: TRBV5-1
j_gene: TRBJ2-3
abundance: few
d_gene: NA
CDR3nt: TGCGCCAGCAGCTTGGGGGTGGGTAGCACAGATACGCAGTATTTT
CDR3aa: CASSLGVGSTDTQYF

v_gene: TRBV9
j_gene: TRBJ2-2
abundance: few
d_gene: TRBD2
CDR3nt: TGTGCCAGCAGCCCACAACCCAGACTAGCGGTTGAGGTGTTTTTT
CDR3aa: CASSPQPRLAVEVFF

v_gene: TRBV7-6
j_gene: TRBJ2-2
abundance: NA
d_gene: NA
CDR3nt: TGTGCCAGCAGCCCGAAGGCAGGAAACGGGGAGCTGTTTTTT
CDR3aa: CASSPKAGNGELFF

v_gene: TRBV21-1
j_gene: TRBJ2-3
abundance: few
d_gene: NA
CDR3nt: TGTGCCAGCAGCAAAGAGGGCAGAAGGCGCTATGGTACGCAGTATTTT
CDR3aa: CASSKEGRRRYGTQYF

v_gene: TRBV29-1
j_gene: TRBJ2-2
abundance: few
d_gene: NA
CDR3nt: TGCAGCGTGAAGACCGGGGAGCTGTTTTTT
CDR3aa: CSVKTGELFF

v_gene: TRBV20-1
j_gene: TRBJ2-1
abundance: NA
d_gene: NA
CDR3nt: TGCAGTGCTAGAGATCGGCTAGCGTTTTACAATGAGCAGTTCTTC
CDR3aa: CSARDRLAFYNEQFF

v_gene: TRBV13
j_gene: TRBJ2-1
abundance: NA
d_gene: NA
CDR3nt: TGTGCCAGCAGCTTAACGGAGACAGGTACATATGAGCAGTTCTTC
CDR3aa: CASSLTETGTYEQFF

v_gene: TRBV29-1
j_gene: TRBJ2-1
abundance: few
d_gene: TRBD2
CDR3nt: TGCAGCGTCGCCCCCGGGACTAGCGGGGGTGATGAGCAGTTCTTC
CDR3aa: CSVAPGTSGGDEQFF

v_gene: TRBV7-2
j_gene: TRBJ2-1
abundance: NA
d_gene: TRBD2
CDR3nt: TGTGCCAGCAGCTCCAGGACTAGCGGAGCCTCTAGGGTGTACAATGAGCAGTTCTTC
CDR3aa: CASSSRTSGASRVYNEQFF

v_gene: TRBV9
j_gene: TRBJ1-6
abundance: NA
d_gene: TRBD1
CDR3nt: TGTGCCAGCAGCCCCGGGGGACAGTATAATTCACCCCTCCACTTT
CDR3aa: CASSPGGQYNSPLHF

v_gene: TRBV19
j_gene: TRBJ2-1
abundance: NA
d_gene: TRBD2
CDR3nt: TGTGCCAGTAGTCGAAGCGGGAGCCCTAACGATGAGCAGTTCTTC
CDR3aa: CASSRSGSPNDEQFF

v_gene: TRBV20-1
j_gene: TRBJ1-1
abundance: few
d_gene: TRBD1
CDR3nt: TGCAGTGCCCGAGGGGGCGAGGAGATGAACACTGAAGCTTTCTTT
CDR3aa: CSARGGEEMNTEAFF

v_gene: TRBV10-3
j_gene: TRBJ1-3
abundance: few
d_gene: TRBD1
CDR3nt: TGTGCCACCGCCGGGACAGGGGTTGGAAACACCATATATTTT
CDR3aa: CATAGTGVGNTIYF

v_gene: TRBV24-1
j_gene: TRBJ2-1
abundance: NA
d_gene: NA
CDR3nt: TGTGCCACCAGTGATGAGAATCGAGGGTTGGCCCGGCACAATGAGCAGTTCTTC
CDR3aa: CATSDENRGLARHNEQFF

v_gene: TRBV6-5
j_gene: TRBJ2-7
abundance: few
d_gene: NA
CDR3nt: TGTGCCAGCAGTTACCTTGGAGGGCTGAAGCCCTACGAGCAGTACTTC
CDR3aa: CASSYLGGLKPYEQYF

v_gene: TRBV7-8
j_gene: TRBJ2-5
abundance: NA
d_gene: TRBD2
CDR3nt: TGTGCCAGCAGCTTATCCAGCGGGGCTCAGGGAGAGACCCAGTACTTC
CDR3aa: CASSLSSGAQGETQYF

v_gene: TRBV7-2
j_gene: TRBJ2-2
abundance: once
d_gene: TRBD2
CDR3nt: TGTGCCAGCAGCACGGGACTAGCGGGAGGAACCGGGGAGCTGTTTTTT
CDR3aa: CASSTGLAGGTGELFF

v_gene: TRBV19
j_gene: TRBJ1-5
abundance: NA
d_gene: NA
CDR3nt: TGTGCCACAAATTGGGGGCTGGGTCAGCCCCAGCATTTT
CDR3aa: CATNWGLGQPQHF

v_gene: TRBV20-1
j_gene: TRBJ2-1
abundance: few
d_gene: NA
CDR3nt: TGCAGTGCTAGAGGTAGCAACTCCTACAATGAGCAGTTCTTC
CDR3aa: CSARGSNSYNEQFF

v_gene: TRBV20-1
j_gene: TRBJ2-2
abundance: NA
d_gene: TRBD2
CDR3nt: TGCAGTGCTAGGTCAACTAGCGGGGGGGCCTTGAACACCGGGGAGCTGTTTTTT
CDR3aa: CSARSTSGGALNTGELFF

v_gene: TRBV6-5
j_gene: TRBJ1-1
abundance: NA
d_gene: TRBD1
CDR3nt: TGTGCCAGCAGTCGTACAGGGGCGGGTGAAGCTTTCTTT
CDR3aa: CASSRTGAGEAFF

v_gene: TRBV7-9
j_gene: TRBJ2-7
abundance: few
d_gene: TRBD2
CDR3nt: TGTGCCAGCAGCTTAGCGACCGGGGGGGCCTACGAGCAGTACTTC
CDR3aa: CASSLATGGAYEQYF

v_gene: TRBV27
j_gene: TRBJ2-3
abundance: NA
d_gene: NA
CDR3nt: TGTGCCAGCAGACCCCCTTCCACAGCGACAGATACGCAGTATTTT
CDR3aa: CASRPPSTATDTQYF

v_gene: TRBV12-5
j_gene: TRBJ2-5
abundance: NA
d_gene: NA
CDR3nt: TGTGCTAGTGGTTTGGTCTACGGGAGTCGGCGGGAGACCCAGTACTTC
CDR3aa: CASGLVYGSRRETQYF

v_gene: TRBV7-2
j_gene: TRBJ2-5
abundance: few
d_gene: NA
CDR3nt: TGTGCCAGCAGCCGCCCTAGTTTGGAAGAGACCCAGTACTTC
CDR3aa: CASSRPSLEETQYF

v_gene: TRBV20-1
j_gene: TRBJ1-1
abundance: many
d_gene: TRBD1
CDR3nt: TGCAGTGCCTTAGCTCCCTGGGACAGGGGGCGCAGGTACCCTGAAGCTTTCTTT
CDR3aa: CSALAPWDRGRRYPEAFF